This passage covers 30 T cell receptor beta chains from one sample sequenced in a study of graft-versus-host responses after intestinal transplantation (dated by TCRdb to the early 2020s). The method was the immunoSEQ multiplex PCR assay. Imported from immuneACCESS, the table was reduced by TCRdb to in-frame sequences with V and J called. These copies leave out some clones; in studies compared against another copy, an unresolved V gene accounts for under half, and the cause of the remainder is not known. Recorded for this sample are some 45,000 clones; roughly 94% of them occurred a single time. The top ten clones comprise approximately 1.4% of the sample. The sample in question was PBMCs, obtained roughly 51 weeks after intestinal transplant. These receptors all stem from a human patient who received an intestinal transplant, so some T cells may come from the graft donor.

The J gene is TRBJ2-2, the V gene TRBV5-4, with D perhaps matching TRBD1 or TRBD2 (5 bases each). CDR1 is SGHNT and CDR2 is YYREEE in the germline V gene (reference sequence). V shed 4 bases and J shed 4 bases, with 20 bases lying between them. The CDR3 is 17 residues long. DNA of the CDR3: TGTGCCAGCAGCGCTCCCCCATCCGGGACGGCCACCGGGGAGCTGTTTTTT. This codes for CASSAPPSGTATGELFF.

The chain combines TRBV4-1 with TRBJ2-5; D is tentatively TRBD1 or TRBD2 (6 bases each). CDR1 and CDR2 from the germline V gene are MGHRA and YSYEKL. V was shortened by 1 base and J by 4 bases, with 16 bases between the two germline ends. The CDR3 contains 16 residues. This chain's CDR3 is CASSQGPGAGGETQYF. The CDR3 DNA follows: TGCGCCAGCAGCCAAGGGCCGGGGGCCGGGGGAGAGACCCAGTACTTC.

Concerning this clone: Other DNA sequences in the sample encode the same CDR3. The chain has TRBV7-6 and TRBJ2-5, with D perhaps assigned TRBD1 or TRBD2 (6 bases each). Trimming shortened V by 2 bases and J by 5 bases, and 12 bases separated the two germline ends. This CDR3 comprises 14 residues. Per germline, CDR1 SGHVS and CDR2 FNYEAQ. The chain's CDR3 is CASSLQTGRETQYF. Here the CDR3 DNA reads TGTGCCAGCAGCTTACAAACAGGGAGGGAGACCCAGTACTTC.

The rearrangement uses TRBV5-1 and TRBJ2-3, with D unclear. The CDR3 is made up of 14 amino acids. The V end lost 0 bases, the J end lost 0 bases, and 5 bases lay between the germline ends. Germline V gene data show CDR1 as SGHRS and CDR2 as YFSETQ. The CDR3 DNA reads TGCGCCAGCAGCTTGGGACATAGCACAGATACGCAGTATTTT. This encodes CASSLGHSTDTQYF.

This clone is a singleton in its sample. The chain carries TRBV14 and TRBJ2-1; no firm D call. Trimming shortened V by 1 base and J by 6 bases, and 16 bases separated the two germline ends. Per germline, CDR1 SGHDN and CDR2 FVKESK. There are 16 residues in the CDR3. The DNA for the CDR3 is TGTGCCAGCAGCCAAGTGCCTAACCAGGATCTCAATGAGCAGTTCTTC. Translation gives CASSQVPNQDLNEQFF.

This clone appeared once. The chain employs TRBV5-1 and TRBJ1-6; D remains unclear. The CDR3 is made up of 16 amino acids. V dropped 0 bases and J dropped 6 bases, with 13 bases sitting between them. CDR1 and CDR2 from the germline V gene are SGHRS and YFSETQ. Written as DNA, the CDR3 is TGCGCCAGCAGCTTGGACCCCTCGGGGTCTAATTCACCCCTCCACTTT. This translates into CASSLDPSGSNSPLHF. Complete variable domain (other parts from reference TRBV5-1 and TRBJ1-6): KAGVTQTPRYLIKTRGQQVTLSCSPISGHRSVSWYQQTPGQGLQFLFEYFSETQRNKGNFPGRFSGRQFSNSRSEMNVSTLELGDSALYLCASSLDPSGSNSPLHFGNGTRLTVT.

This clone appeared a single time. The chain uses TRBV5-1 and TRBJ2-5; 11 bases line up with TRBD2. Germline lookup yields CDR1 SGHRS and CDR2 YFSETQ. J gave up 1 base and V 4 bases, and 6 bases lay outside the gene matches. The CDR3 extends over 16 amino acids. The CDR3 spells CASSPRTSGLQETQYF. The CDR3 region has the DNA TGCGCCAGCAGCCCTCGGACTAGCGGGCTCCAAGAGACCCAGTACTTC.

This CDR3 is CASSDRQGPNSPLHF. The CDR3 DNA follows: TGTGCCAGCAGCGATAGACAGGGACCGAATTCACCCCTCCACTTT. The rearrangement uses TRBV11-2 and TRBJ1-6; 7 bases are a match to TRBD1. Germline CDR1 and CDR2: SGHAT and FQNNGV. This CDR3 is built from 15 residues. The V gene end was trimmed by 5 bases and the J gene end by 7 bases; junction bases not matched to a gene: 8.

The rearrangement links TRBV5-1 to TRBJ2-1; D gene ambiguous. The CDR3 consists of 14 residues. Trimming shortened V by 0 bases and J by 5 bases, and 9 bases separated the two germline ends. CDR1 is SGHRS and CDR2 is YFSETQ in the germline V gene. The CDR3 DNA reads TGCGCCAGCAGCTTGGTAAGCGAACACAATGAGCAGTTCTTC. Its translation: CASSLVSEHNEQFF.

This clone has a handful of counts. The chain carries TRBV2 and TRBJ2-1; 10 bases are shared with TRBD2. The ends lost 2 bases at V and 6 bases at J; junction bases unmatched: 1. CDR1 and CDR2 (germline): SNHLY, FYNNEI. The CDR3 covers 14 residues. CDR3 in DNA: TGTGCCAGCAGTGAACAGCGGGGGGGCAATGAGCAGTTCTTC. Translated, it gives CASSEQRGGNEQFF. Supplemented by reference TRBV2 and TRBJ2-1, the full variable domain reads EPEVTQTPSHQVTQMGQEVILRCVPISNHLYFYWYRQILGQKVEFLVSFYNNEISEKSEIFDDQFSVERPDGSNFTLKIRSTKLEDSAMYFCASSEQRGGNEQFFGPGTRLTVL.

The chain joins TRBV25-1 to TRBJ1-5, with 9 bases identical to TRBD1. This CDR3 is 16 amino acids long. Germline assignment: CDR1 MGHDK and CDR2 SYGVNS. Trimming cost V 4 bases and J 4 bases; bases outside gene matches: 8. Written as DNA, the CDR3 is TGTGCCAGCAGTGGTCCCGGGACAGGGAGGAATCAGCCCCAGCATTTT. It translates to CASSGPGTGRNQPQHF.

V and J are TRBV27 and TRBJ2-7; D possibly corresponds to TRBD1 (6 bases). The germline V gene encodes CDR1 MNHEY and CDR2 SMNVEV (reference sequence). V was shortened by 2 bases and J by 7 bases, with 15 bases between the two germline ends. This CDR3 is 14 amino acids long. CDR3: CASSLDRSPGEQYF. Here the CDR3 DNA reads TGTGCCAGCAGTTTAGACAGGTCGCCCGGAGAGCAGTACTTC.

The chain has TRBV11-2 and TRBJ1-2; D remains unclear. The CDR3 extends over 13 amino acids. The germline gives CDR1 SGHAT, CDR2 FQNNGV. Trimming left V 5 bases short and J 4 bases short, with 11 bases between. CDR3 bases: TGTGCCAGCAGCCCCACGGGTCTCTATGGCTACACCTTC. As protein: CASSPTGLYGYTF. Full variable domain (outside the CDR3, taken from reference TRBV11-2 and TRBJ1-2): EAGVAQSPRYKIIEKRQSVAFWCNPISGHATLYWYQQILGQGPKLLIQFQNNGVVDDSQLPKDRFSAERLKGVDSTLKIQPAKLEDSAVYLCASSPTGLYGYTFGSGTRLTVV.

The gene calls are TRBV10-3 and TRBJ2-2; D not certain. Germline CDR1 is ENHRY and CDR2 is SYGVKD. This CDR3 has 14 amino acids. Trimming left V 6 bases short and J 2 bases short, with 10 bases between. CDR3 sequence (DNA): TGTGCCATCAGAGTAGAAGTCAACACCGGGGAGCTGTTTTTT. It yields the protein CAIRVEVNTGELFF.

This chain links TRBV2 with TRBJ1-3; tentative D call: TRBD1 (5 bases). CDR3 length: 15 amino acids. The germline V gene encodes CDR1 SNHLY and CDR2 FYNNEI. V was clipped by 5 bases and J by 0 bases, with 11 bases between them. The CDR3 coding sequence is TGTGCCAGCAGTCCGGGACCGCACTCTGGAAACACCATATATTTT. This translates into CASSPGPHSGNTIYF.

The V gene is TRBV7-3, the J gene TRBJ1-5, with D maybe TRBD1 (5 bases). CDR3 size: 13 residues. Trimming shortened V by 1 base and J by 9 bases, and 10 bases separated the two germline ends. Germline V gives CDR1 SGHTA, CDR2 FQGTGA. CDR3 sequence: CASSLNPGGPQHF. The CDR3 nucleotides are TGTGCCAGCAGCTTAAATCCCGGGGGGCCCCAGCATTTT.

This sequence joins TRBV19 and TRBJ2-3; 13 positions match TRBD2. CDR3 length equals 18 residues. The V gene's germline CDR1 is LNHDA and CDR2 SQIVND (reference sequence). V trimming: 4 bases; J trimming: 7 bases; junction bases outside the gene matches: 14. DNA of the CDR3: TGTGCCAGTAGTAACCCCCGGACTAGCGGGGGTTCCGGGAATACGCAGTATTTT. Protein: CASSNPRTSGGSGNTQYF.

The J gene is TRBJ1-1, the V gene TRBV23-1; no definite D call. TRBV23-1 belongs to the ORF category, with a function that is uncertain. The CDR3 has 15 amino acids. With 10 bases removed from V and 4 bases from J, the gap between germline ends came to 22 bases. The CDR3 spells CATSLVMNSGTEAFF. CDR3 in DNA: TGCGCCACCTCTTTGGTAATGAATTCGGGCACTGAAGCTTTCTTT.

The chain links TRBV30 to TRBJ1-2; TRBD1 might be the D (6 bases). This CDR3 has 13 residues. Germline assignment: CDR1 GTSNPN and CDR2 SVGIG (reference sequence). With 5 bases removed from V and 8 bases from J, the gap between germline ends came to 18 bases. The CDR3 loop reads CAWAPAGAGGYTF. The CDR3 nucleotides are TGTGCCTGGGCCCCCGCAGGGGCGGGGGGCTACACCTTC.

The genes are TRBV6-5 and TRBJ2-7, with D possibly being TRBD1 (5 bases). Trimming shortened V by 5 bases and J by 3 bases, and 8 bases separated the two germline ends. The CDR3 length is 12 residues. Germline CDR1 and CDR2: MNHEY and SVGAGI. The CDR3 nucleotides are TGTGCCAGCAGTGACCAGGGCTACGAGCAGTACTTC. It codes for CASSDQGYEQYF.

V and J are TRBV4-2 and TRBJ1-1; TRBD1 agrees at 7 bases. Trimming at V came to 0 bases and at J to 0 bases, leaving 4 bases not matched to a gene. Germline CDR1 reads LGHNA; CDR2 reads YNFKEQ. The CDR3 extends over 16 amino acids. CDR3 loop: CASSQDPGTVNTEAFF. The DNA of the CDR3 is TGTGCCAGCAGCCAAGATCCCGGGACAGTGAACACTGAAGCTTTCTTT.

This chain joins TRBV7-2 and TRBJ2-6; 12 bases match TRBD2. The ends lost 5 bases at V and 5 bases at J; junction bases unmatched: 13. This CDR3 spans 19 amino acids. CDR1 is SGHTA, CDR2 FQGNSA, per germline. CDR3 sequence reads: CASSPTSGRTAGWANVLTF. The CDR3, as DNA: TGTGCCAGCAGCCCGACTAGCGGGAGAACGGCCGGGTGGGCCAACGTCCTGACTTTC.

This rearrangement joins TRBV7-2 to TRBJ1-5; no definite D call. The CDR3 is 16 amino acids. Germline V gene lookup returns CDR1 SGHTA and CDR2 FQGNSA. V lost 3 bases, J lost 3 bases, and 15 bases lay in between. This CDR3 reads CASSFRAGRDNQPQHF. As DNA, the CDR3 is TGTGCCAGCAGCTTTAGGGCGGGGAGAGACAATCAGCCCCAGCATTTT.

This chain connects TRBV5-1 to TRBJ2-5; D may correspond to TRBD1 or TRBD2 (5 bases each). V was shortened by 3 bases and J by 5 bases, with 17 bases between the two germline ends. The CDR3 runs 15 residues. Germline CDR1 and CDR2: SGHRS and YFSETQ. The CDR3 DNA sequence: TGCGCCAGCAGCTCGGGCCAGGGCGGGTTTGAGACCCAGTACTTC. Residues: CASSSGQGGFETQYF.

The V and J genes are TRBV4-1 and TRBJ2-7; weak D call: TRBD1 (5 bases). The CDR3 contains 11 residues. Trimming cost V 4 bases and J 7 bases, with 8 bases left between them. Per the germline V gene, CDR1 is MGHRA and CDR2 is YSYEKL. The CDR3 bases are TGCGCCAGCAGCCTAGGGGCAGAGCAGTACTTC. Amino acids: CASSLGAEQYF.

This chain uses TRBV6-5 with TRBJ1-1; no definite D call. The CDR3 length is 12 residues. The V gene's germline CDR1 is MNHEY and CDR2 SVGAGI. The V and J ends lost 0 bases and 11 bases respectively, with 10 bases between them. The CDR3 DNA is TGTGCCAGCAGTTACTCGGGGAGAGAGGCTTTCTTT. This translates into CASSYSGREAFF.

This chain joins TRBV10-3 and TRBJ2-2, with D possibly TRBD1 on 6 matching bases. Trimming cost V 10 bases and J 4 bases, with 25 bases left between them. CDR3 length: 17 amino acids. CDR1 is ENHRY, CDR2 SYGVKD, per germline. The CDR3: CATTPTGPNKGTGELFF. The CDR3 DNA reads as TGTGCCACCACGCCCACAGGGCCGAATAAGGGCACCGGGGAGCTGTTTTTT.

The J gene is TRBJ1-5, the V gene TRBV15; 8 bases are shared with TRBD1. This CDR3 is 15 amino acids long. The junction had 4 bases not matched to a gene; V was cut back by 0 bases and J by 6 bases. Germline-derived CDR1 and CDR2 are LNHNV and YYDKDF (reference sequence). The CDR3 DNA reads as TGTGCCACCAGCAGAGACAGGGGGCCACTTCAGCCCCAGCATTTT. Its translation is CATSRDRGPLQPQHF.

The V gene is TRBV6-5, the J gene TRBJ1-1; D may be TRBD1 (5 bases). Germline V lookup: CDR1 MNHEY, CDR2 SVGAGI. Trimming removed 0 bases from V and 3 bases from J, with 8 bases in between. This CDR3 has 14 residues. This CDR3 is CASSYSRQHTEAFF. CDR3 sequence (DNA): TGTGCCAGCAGTTACTCGAGACAGCACACTGAAGCTTTCTTT.

V gene TRBV6-6 combines with J gene TRBJ2-5; D possibly corresponds to TRBD2 (7 bases). Germline CDR1 reads MNHNY; CDR2 reads SVGAGI (reference sequence). There are 11 residues in the CDR3. The V end was cut by 7 bases, the J end by 5 bases, with 8 bases between. The CDR3 region is CASKGGETQYF. The CDR3 nucleotides are TGTGCCAGCAAGGGGGGGGAGACCCAGTACTTC.